This T cell receptor beta chain appears in the sequencing data of a study of regulatory T cells in long-lasting Graves disease. Whole-study context: Graves' patients, newly diagnosed, had taken antithyroid drugs under 3 months.

This clonotype was seen repeatedly, ten times or more. TCR beta libraries were built with iRepertoire HTBI primers and Arm-PCR of CDR3 regions. Each CDR3 protein is one row after TCRdb ran MiXCR on the multiplex PCR reads. The data hold a few hundred thousand distinct CDR3 sequences, with roughly 14% observed a single time. V was trimmed by 1 base and J by 5 bases, leaving 10 bases between them. The length of the CDR3 is 14 residues. The germline gives CDR1 MGHRA, CDR2 YSYEKL. The time point: newly diagnosed GD, antithyroid drugs for less than 3 months. PBMCs were the source of the RNA used for TCR sequencing. It was by American Thyroid Association guidelines that Graves' disease was diagnosed. These data were also reused for a study on T cells in Graves' hyperthyroidism and ophthalmopathy. This second study says: HTBI primers drove first-round RT-PCR of the TCR CDR3.

V usage is TRBV4-1 and J usage is TRBJ2-3; D is uncertain. Sample: peripheral blood mononuclear cells (PBMCs), taken at new diagnosis, from a patient treated with antithyroid drugs. The source is a young man with Graves disease. The CDR3 DNA is TGCGCCAGCAGCCAAGCCGTAATATTAGATACGCAGTATTTT. Amino acids: CASSQAVILDTQYF.